This TCR beta chain derives from a study of T cell changes during pregnancy in multiple sclerosis. Repertoires were generated with immunoSEQ multiplex PCR, while TCRdb's copy carries only in-frame clones and drops some. Of roughly 46,000 clones in the sample, about 94% are singletons; the top ten hold around 4.2%. Germline lookup yields CDR1 MNHNS and CDR2 SASEGT. This CDR3 has 14 residues. Trimming shortened V by 6 bases and J by 0 bases, and 11 bases separated the two germline ends. This sample comprised CD8+ T cells from peripheral blood mononuclear cells, obtained in the first trimester of pregnancy. This rearrangement joins TRBV6-1 to TRBJ1-1, with D maybe TRBD1 (6 bases). The receptor was isolated from a female donor with multiple sclerosis, enrolled in a pregnancy study. The CDR3 reads CASRMRTVNTEAFF. The CDR3, as DNA: TGTGCCAGCAGGATGAGGACAGTGAACACTGAAGCTTTCTTT.